This T cell receptor (beta chain) derives from a study of Graves' ophthalmopathy and Graves' hyperthyroidism. Disease in donors with ophthalmopathy had moderate-to-severe activity, CAS ≥3, NOSPECS ≥4 and under 3 months' duration. Clinicians diagnosed using symptoms, serum thyroxine, TRAb, thyroid ultrasound and orbital computed tomography. Overall study findings and caveats: Separation of ophthalmopathy from stable hyperthyroidism was achieved by a 13-signature model, at roughly 88% sensitivity and about 81% specificity. Blood samples also showed most expanded thyroid clonotypes exceeding 0.001 frequency.

Using RNA transcripts, the TCR beta CDR3 regions were amplified. RT-PCR with HTBI primers came first, then second-round multiplex PCR. TCRdb independently ran MiXCR on the multiplex PCR reads; one entry per CDR3 protein. The sample lists hundreds of thousands of distinct CDR3 sequences, less than 55% seen once, with roughly 50% in the top ten. The CDR3 contains 14 residues. After removal of 7 bases from V and 5 bases from J, the junction contained 10 bases not matched to a gene. The germline V gene encodes CDR1 SQVTM and CDR2 ANQGSEA. Details on this clonotype: What it binds is not known.

The rearrangement joins TRBV29-1 to TRBJ2-3; 9 bases match TRBD2. Sequencing was performed on peripheral blood. The sequence came from an adult man with Graves' ophthalmopathy. This CDR3 is CSGSSGRGGDTQYF. Here the CDR3 DNA reads TGCAGCGGGAGTAGCGGGAGAGGTGGAGATACGCAGTATTTT.